Sequencing of this T cell receptor (beta chain) was carried out in a study of identical twins. This clonotype was counted ten times or more. TCRdb ran MiXCR on the 5' RACE reads and lists one entry per CDR3 protein. Among 540,000 or so distinct CDR3 sequences, approximately 20% were seen once, and the ten largest hold about 0.48%. The CDR3 extends over 16 amino acids. Per the germline V gene, CDR1 is KGHDR and CDR2 is SFDVKD. V lost 4 bases to trimming and J lost 3 bases; unmatched junction nucleotides: 9. In addition, the sample was reused for a study of yellow fever vaccine responses in identical twins.

Sequencing was performed on CD4+ T cells sorted from blood. The origin of this receptor is a young woman in good health. This rearrangement joins TRBV24-1 to TRBJ2-3; 7 bases agree with TRBD2. The CDR3 bases are TGTGCCACCAGTGACCTAGCGTTCGGGGGGACAGATACGCAGTATTTT. Its translation: CATSDLAFGGTDTQYF.